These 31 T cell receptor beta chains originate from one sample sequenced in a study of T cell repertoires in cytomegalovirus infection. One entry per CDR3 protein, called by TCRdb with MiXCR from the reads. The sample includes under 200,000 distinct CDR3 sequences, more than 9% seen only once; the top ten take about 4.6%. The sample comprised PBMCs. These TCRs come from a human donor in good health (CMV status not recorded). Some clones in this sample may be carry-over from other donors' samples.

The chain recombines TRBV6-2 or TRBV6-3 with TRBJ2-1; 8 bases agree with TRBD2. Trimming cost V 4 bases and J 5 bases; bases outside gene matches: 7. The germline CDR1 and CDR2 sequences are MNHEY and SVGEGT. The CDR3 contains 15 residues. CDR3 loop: CASSSAAGVHNEQFF. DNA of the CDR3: TGTGCCAGCAGTTCGGCAGCGGGAGTGCACAATGAGCAGTTCTTC.

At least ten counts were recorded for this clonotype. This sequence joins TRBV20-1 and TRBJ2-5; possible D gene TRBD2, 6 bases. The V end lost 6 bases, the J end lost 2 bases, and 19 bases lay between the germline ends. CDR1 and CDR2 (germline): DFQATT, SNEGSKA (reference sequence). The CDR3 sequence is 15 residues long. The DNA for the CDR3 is TGCAGTGCCCGGGGCCGGAGGGCCCAACAAGAGACCCAGTACTTC. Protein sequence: CSARGRRAQQETQYF.

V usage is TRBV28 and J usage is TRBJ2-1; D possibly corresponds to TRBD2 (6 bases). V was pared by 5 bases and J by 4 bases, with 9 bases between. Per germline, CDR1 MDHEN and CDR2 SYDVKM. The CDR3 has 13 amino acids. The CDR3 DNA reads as TGTGCCAGCAGTGGGGGGTATTACAATGAGCAGTTCTTC. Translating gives CASSGGYYNEQFF.

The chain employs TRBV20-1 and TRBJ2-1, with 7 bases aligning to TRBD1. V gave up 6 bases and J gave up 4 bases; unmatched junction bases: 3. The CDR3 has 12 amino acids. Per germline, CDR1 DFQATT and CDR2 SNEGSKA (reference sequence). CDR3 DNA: TGCAGTGCCGGGACAGTATACAATGAGCAGTTCTTC. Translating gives CSAGTVYNEQFF.

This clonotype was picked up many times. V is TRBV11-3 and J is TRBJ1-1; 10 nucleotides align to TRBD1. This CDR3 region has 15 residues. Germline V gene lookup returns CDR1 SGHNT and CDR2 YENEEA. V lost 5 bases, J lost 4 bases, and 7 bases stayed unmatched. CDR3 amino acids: CASSKRDRGGTEAFF. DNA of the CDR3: TGTGCCAGCAGCAAAAGGGACAGGGGTGGCACTGAAGCTTTCTTT.

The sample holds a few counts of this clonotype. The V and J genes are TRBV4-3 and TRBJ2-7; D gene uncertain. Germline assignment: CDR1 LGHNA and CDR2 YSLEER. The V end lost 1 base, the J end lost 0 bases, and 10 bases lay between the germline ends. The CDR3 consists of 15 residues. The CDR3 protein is CASSQGLHGSYEQYF. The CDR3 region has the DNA TGCGCCAGCAGCCAAGGGCTTCATGGCTCCTACGAGCAGTACTTC.

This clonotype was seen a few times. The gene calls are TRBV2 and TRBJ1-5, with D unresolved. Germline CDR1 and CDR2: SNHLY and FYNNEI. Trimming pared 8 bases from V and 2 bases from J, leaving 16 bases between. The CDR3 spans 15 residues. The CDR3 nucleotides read TGTGCCAGCGGGAGGGCGCCTTCTGGCAATCAGCCCCAGCATTTT. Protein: CASGRAPSGNQPQHF.

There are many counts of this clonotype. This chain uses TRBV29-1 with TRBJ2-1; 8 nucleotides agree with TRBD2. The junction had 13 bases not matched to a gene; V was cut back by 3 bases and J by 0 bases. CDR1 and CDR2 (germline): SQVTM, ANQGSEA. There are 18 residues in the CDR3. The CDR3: CSVDKVRGGRSSYNEQFF. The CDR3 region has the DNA TGCAGCGTTGATAAAGTTCGGGGGGGTCGGAGCTCCTACAATGAGCAGTTCTTC.

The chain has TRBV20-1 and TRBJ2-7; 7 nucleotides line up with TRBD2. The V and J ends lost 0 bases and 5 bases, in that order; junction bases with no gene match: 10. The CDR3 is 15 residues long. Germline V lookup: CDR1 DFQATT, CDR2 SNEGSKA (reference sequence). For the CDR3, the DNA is TGCAGTGCTAGAGATCCTTCTAGCGGAGTTAACGAGCAGTACTTC. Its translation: CSARDPSSGVNEQYF.

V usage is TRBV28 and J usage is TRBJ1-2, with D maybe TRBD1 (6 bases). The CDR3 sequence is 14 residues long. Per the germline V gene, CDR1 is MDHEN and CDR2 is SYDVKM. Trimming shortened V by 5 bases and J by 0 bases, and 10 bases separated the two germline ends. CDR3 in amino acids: CASSKTGPNYGYTF. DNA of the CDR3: TGTGCCAGCAGTAAGACAGGACCTAACTATGGCTACACCTTC.

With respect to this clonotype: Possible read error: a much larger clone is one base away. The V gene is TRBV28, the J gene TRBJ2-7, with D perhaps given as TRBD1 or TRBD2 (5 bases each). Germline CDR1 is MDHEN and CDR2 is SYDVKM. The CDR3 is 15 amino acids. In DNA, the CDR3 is TGTGTCAGCAGTTTCGTCGGGGCGGTACTGAACGAGCAGTACTTC. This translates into CVSSFVGAVLNEQYF.

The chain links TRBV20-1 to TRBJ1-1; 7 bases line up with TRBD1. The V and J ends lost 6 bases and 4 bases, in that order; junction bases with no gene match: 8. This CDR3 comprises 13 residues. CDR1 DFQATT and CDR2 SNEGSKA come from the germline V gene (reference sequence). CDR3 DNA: TGCAGTGCCTTTAACAGGGGCGCCACTGAAGCTTTCTTT. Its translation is CSAFNRGATEAFF.

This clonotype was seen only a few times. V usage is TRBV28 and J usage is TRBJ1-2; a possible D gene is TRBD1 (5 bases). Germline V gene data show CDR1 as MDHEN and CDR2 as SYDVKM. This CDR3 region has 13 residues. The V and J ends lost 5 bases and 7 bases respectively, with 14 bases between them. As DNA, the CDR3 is TGTGCCAGCAGTCCTGGGACTGCGAGTGGCTACACCTTC. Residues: CASSPGTASGYTF.

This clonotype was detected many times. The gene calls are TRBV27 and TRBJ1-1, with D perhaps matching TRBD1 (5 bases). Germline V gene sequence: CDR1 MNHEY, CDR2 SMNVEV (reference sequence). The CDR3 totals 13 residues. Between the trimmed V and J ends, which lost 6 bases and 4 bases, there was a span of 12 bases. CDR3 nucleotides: TGTGCCAGCAGCTCCAGGGAGGGCACTGAAGCTTTCTTT. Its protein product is CASSSREGTEAFF.

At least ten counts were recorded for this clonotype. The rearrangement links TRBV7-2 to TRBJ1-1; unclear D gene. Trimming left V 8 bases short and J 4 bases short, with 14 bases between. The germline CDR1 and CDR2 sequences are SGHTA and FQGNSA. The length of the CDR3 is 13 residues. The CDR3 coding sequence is TGTGCCAGCGACGGTAGGCTGCGCACTGAAGCTTTCTTT. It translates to CASDGRLRTEAFF.

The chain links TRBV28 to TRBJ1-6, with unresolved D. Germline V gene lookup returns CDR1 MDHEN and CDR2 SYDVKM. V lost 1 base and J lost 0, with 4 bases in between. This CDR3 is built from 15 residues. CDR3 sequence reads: CASSLSNSYNSPLHF. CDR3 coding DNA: TGTGCCAGCAGTTTATCGAACTCCTATAATTCACCCCTCCACTTT.

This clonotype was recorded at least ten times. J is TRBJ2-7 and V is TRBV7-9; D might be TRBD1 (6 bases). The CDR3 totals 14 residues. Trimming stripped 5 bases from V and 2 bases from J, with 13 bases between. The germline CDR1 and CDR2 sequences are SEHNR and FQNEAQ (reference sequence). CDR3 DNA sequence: TGTGCCAGCAGCCGAAGGACAGATCCCTACGAGCAGTACTTC. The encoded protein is CASSRRTDPYEQYF.

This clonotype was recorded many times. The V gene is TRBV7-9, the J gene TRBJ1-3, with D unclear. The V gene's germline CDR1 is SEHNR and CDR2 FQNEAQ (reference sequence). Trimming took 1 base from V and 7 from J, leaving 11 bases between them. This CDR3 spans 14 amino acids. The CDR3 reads CASSLDGGGNTIYF. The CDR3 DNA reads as TGTGCCAGCAGCTTAGACGGCGGCGGGAACACCATATATTTT.

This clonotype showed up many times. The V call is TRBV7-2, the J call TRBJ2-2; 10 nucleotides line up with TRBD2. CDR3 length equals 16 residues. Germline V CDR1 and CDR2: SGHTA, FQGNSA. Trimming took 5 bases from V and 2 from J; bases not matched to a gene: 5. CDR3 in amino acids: CASSLRTSGNTGELFF. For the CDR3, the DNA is TGTGCCAGCAGCCTCCGGACTAGCGGCAACACCGGGGAGCTGTTTTTT.

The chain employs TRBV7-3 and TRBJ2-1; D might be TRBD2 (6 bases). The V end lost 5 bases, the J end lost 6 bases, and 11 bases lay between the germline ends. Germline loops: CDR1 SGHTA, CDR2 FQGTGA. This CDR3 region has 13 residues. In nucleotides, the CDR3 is TGTGCCAGCAGCACCCGGACTACCAATGAGCAGTTCTTC. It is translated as CASSTRTTNEQFF.

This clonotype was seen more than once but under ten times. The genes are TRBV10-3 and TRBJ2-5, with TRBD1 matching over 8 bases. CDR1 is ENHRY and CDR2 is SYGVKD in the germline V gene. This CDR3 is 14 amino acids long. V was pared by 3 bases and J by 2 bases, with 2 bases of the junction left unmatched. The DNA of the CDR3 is TGTGCCATCAGTGAAGGGGACAGGCAAGAGACCCAGTACTTC. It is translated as CAISEGDRQETQYF.

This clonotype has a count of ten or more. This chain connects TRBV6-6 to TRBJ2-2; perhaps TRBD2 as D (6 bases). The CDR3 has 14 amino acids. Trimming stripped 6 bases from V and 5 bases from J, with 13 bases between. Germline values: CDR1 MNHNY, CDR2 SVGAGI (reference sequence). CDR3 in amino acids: CASSTGLNTGELFF. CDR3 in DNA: TGTGCCAGCAGCACGGGACTTAATACCGGGGAGCTGTTTTTT.

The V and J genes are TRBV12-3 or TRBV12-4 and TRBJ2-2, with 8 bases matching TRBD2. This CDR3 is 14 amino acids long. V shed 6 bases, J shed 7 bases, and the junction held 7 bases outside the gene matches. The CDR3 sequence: CASRTGLDDGELFF. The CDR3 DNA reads TGTGCCAGCAGGACGGGACTAGACGACGGGGAGCTGTTTTTT.

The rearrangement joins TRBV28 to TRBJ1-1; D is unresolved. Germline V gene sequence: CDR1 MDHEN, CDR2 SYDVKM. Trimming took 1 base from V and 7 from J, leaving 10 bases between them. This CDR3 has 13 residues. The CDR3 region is CASSLFRALEAFF. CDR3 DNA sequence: TGTGCCAGCAGTTTATTTAGGGCGCTTGAAGCTTTCTTT.

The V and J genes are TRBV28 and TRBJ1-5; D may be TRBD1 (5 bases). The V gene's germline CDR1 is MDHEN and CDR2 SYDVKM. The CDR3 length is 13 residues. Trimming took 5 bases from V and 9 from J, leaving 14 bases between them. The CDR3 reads CASSRGVPAPQHF. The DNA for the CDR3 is TGTGCCAGCAGTCGAGGGGTCCCCGCGCCCCAGCATTTT.

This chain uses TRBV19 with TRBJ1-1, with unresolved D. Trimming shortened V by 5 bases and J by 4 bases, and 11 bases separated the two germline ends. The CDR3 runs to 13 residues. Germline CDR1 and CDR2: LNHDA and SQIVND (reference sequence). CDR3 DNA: TGTGCCAGTAGTCCCCCAGGAATCACTGAAGCTTTCTTT. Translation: CASSPPGITEAFF.

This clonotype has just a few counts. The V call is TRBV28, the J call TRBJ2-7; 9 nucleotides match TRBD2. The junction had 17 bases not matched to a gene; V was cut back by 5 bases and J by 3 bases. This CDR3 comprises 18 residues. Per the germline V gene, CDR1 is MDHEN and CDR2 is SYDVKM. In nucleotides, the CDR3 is TGTGCCAGCAGTCAAACAGGGGCCGGACTAGCGAGCTTCTACGAGCAGTACTTC. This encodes CASSQTGAGLASFYEQYF.

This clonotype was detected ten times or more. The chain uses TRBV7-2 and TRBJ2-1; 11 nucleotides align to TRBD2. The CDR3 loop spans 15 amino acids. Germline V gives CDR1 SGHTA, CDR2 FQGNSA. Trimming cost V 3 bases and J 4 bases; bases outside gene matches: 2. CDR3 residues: CASSFTSGGYNEQFF. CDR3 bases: TGTGCCAGCAGCTTCACTAGCGGGGGATACAATGAGCAGTTCTTC.

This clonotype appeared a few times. This CDR3 reads CASSQGHANTEAFF. CDR3 nucleotide sequence: TGTGCCAGCAGTCAAGGACACGCGAACACTGAAGCTTTCTTT. This chain joins TRBV12-3 or TRBV12-4 and TRBJ1-1; D might be TRBD1 (5 bases). This CDR3 comprises 14 residues. The V and J ends lost 5 bases and 1 base respectively, with 11 bases between them.

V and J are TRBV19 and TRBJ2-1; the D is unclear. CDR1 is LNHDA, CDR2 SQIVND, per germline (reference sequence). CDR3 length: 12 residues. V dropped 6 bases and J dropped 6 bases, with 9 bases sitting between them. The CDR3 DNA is TGTGCCAGTAGCGAGACCCGCAATGAGCAGTTCTTC. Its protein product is CASSETRNEQFF. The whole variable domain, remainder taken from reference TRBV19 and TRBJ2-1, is DGGITQSPKYLFRKEGQNVTLSCEQNLNHDAMYWYRQDPGQGLRLIYYSQIVNDFQKGDIAEGYSVSREKKESFPLTVTSAQKNPTAFYLCASSETRNEQFFGPGTRLTVL.

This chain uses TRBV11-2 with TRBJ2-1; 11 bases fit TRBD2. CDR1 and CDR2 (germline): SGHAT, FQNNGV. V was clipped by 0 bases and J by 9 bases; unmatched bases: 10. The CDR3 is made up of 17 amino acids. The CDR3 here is CASSLDELAGVGGEQFF. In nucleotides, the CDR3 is TGTGCCAGCAGCTTAGACGAACTAGCGGGAGTTGGTGGTGAGCAGTTCTTC.